The following is a T cell receptor (beta chain) sequence with its context. As yet, its antigen is unknown. This sample is drawn from a study of T cell responses to AZD1222 COVID-19 vaccine. Study outcomes and limitations: Baseline antibody screening turned up just a handful of seropositive AZD1222 recipients. Close to half of all spike-specific TCRs reportedly target regions of the variants that are unmutated. Donors were largely white British and mainly female; clonal diversity was possibly underestimated.

TCRdb's copy holds only in-frame clones and misses some; the assay was immunoSEQ multiplex PCR. This table holds 130,000 or so clones, approximately 91% found once. Sequences were derived from peripheral blood, sampled on day 0 of AZD1222 vaccination. The sequence derives from an adult in good health.

CDR3 bases: TGTGCCAGCCGCTATCTGGGTGAAAAACTGTTTTTT. It translates to CASRYLGEKLFF. The chain employs TRBV28 and TRBJ1-4; no firm D call. The CDR3 runs to 12 residues. Germline V gene sequence: CDR1 MDHEN, CDR2 SYDVKM. Trimming shortened V by 8 bases and J by 7 bases, and 11 bases separated the two germline ends.